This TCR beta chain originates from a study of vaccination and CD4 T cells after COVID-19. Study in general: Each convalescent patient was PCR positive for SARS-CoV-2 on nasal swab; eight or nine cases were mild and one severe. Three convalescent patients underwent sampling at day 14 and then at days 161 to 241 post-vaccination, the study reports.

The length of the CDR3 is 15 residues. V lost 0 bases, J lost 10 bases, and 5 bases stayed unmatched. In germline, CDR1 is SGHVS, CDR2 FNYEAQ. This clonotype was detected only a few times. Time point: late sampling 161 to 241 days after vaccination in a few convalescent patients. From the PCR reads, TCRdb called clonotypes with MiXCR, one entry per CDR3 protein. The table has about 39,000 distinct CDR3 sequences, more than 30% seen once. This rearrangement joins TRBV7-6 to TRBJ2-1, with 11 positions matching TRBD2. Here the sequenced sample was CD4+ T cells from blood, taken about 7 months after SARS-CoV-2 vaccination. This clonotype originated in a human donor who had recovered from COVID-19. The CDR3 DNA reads TGTGCCAGCAGCTTAGCGGTGACTAGCGGGACAGAGCAGTTCTTC. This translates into CASSLAVTSGTEQFF.